This is a list of T cell receptor beta chains from one sample in a study of neurological immune-mediated disorders. TCRdb re-called the 5' RACE reads with MiXCR, one entry per CDR3 protein. The sample has about 80,000 distinct CDR3 sequences, approximately 4.6% seen once. The material sequenced was PBMCs. Receptors originate from a woman aged 55 to 70 with multiple sclerosis. Both conserved end residues are part of each CDR3. Fields, in order: V gene, J gene, D gene, CDR3 protein. The D gene is left open where the match is weak.

v_call: TRBV14; j_call: TRBJ1-1; d_call: .; cdr3_aa: CASSPRDLVPEAFF
v_call: TRBV6-5; j_call: TRBJ2-5; d_call: TRBD1; cdr3_aa: CASNKQGIGETQYF
v_call: TRBV20-1; j_call: TRBJ2-7; d_call: TRBD1; cdr3_aa: CSAHRTGETVYEQYF
v_call: TRBV30; j_call: TRBJ1-2; d_call: .; cdr3_aa: CALGLGGYTF
v_call: TRBV20-1; j_call: TRBJ2-1; d_call: .; cdr3_aa: CSAIKHGTQFF
v_call: TRBV24-1; j_call: TRBJ1-4; d_call: TRBD1; cdr3_aa: CATSDTDRAGNEKLFF
v_call: TRBV3-1; j_call: TRBJ1-6; d_call: .; cdr3_aa: CASSQAGWNSPLHF
v_call: TRBV12-3/TRBV12-4; j_call: TRBJ2-3; d_call: TRBD2; cdr3_aa: CASSHTLAGGQGDTQYF
v_call: TRBV20-1; j_call: TRBJ1-2; d_call: TRBD1; cdr3_aa: CSARVRDRGDYGYTF
v_call: TRBV6-5; j_call: TRBJ1-4; d_call: .; cdr3_aa: CASSYSGGHEKLFF
v_call: TRBV15; j_call: TRBJ1-6; d_call: TRBD1; cdr3_aa: CATSRERAGGNSPLHF
v_call: TRBV10-3; j_call: TRBJ1-2; d_call: .; cdr3_aa: CAISEPNQMRYGYTF
v_call: TRBV6-5; j_call: TRBJ2-5; d_call: .; cdr3_aa: CASRSTGTETQYF
v_call: TRBV12-3/TRBV12-4; j_call: TRBJ1-4; d_call: .; cdr3_aa: CASSYRAGTNEKLFF
v_call: TRBV11-3; j_call: TRBJ2-1; d_call: TRBD2; cdr3_aa: CASSLEVRGGANEQFF
v_call: TRBV20-1; j_call: TRBJ1-2; d_call: .; cdr3_aa: CSSGGRNYGYTF
v_call: TRBV5-1; j_call: TRBJ2-7; d_call: .; cdr3_aa: CASSLEGRGPYEQYF
v_call: TRBV6-2/TRBV6-3; j_call: TRBJ1-3; d_call: .; cdr3_aa: CASSPTDHTIYF
v_call: TRBV20-1; j_call: TRBJ1-1; d_call: TRBD1; cdr3_aa: CSVPGTGNTEAFF
v_call: TRBV27; j_call: TRBJ1-1; d_call: .; cdr3_aa: CASSLWGVSPMNTEAFF
v_call: TRBV15; j_call: TRBJ1-4; d_call: .; cdr3_aa: CATSRHPTNEKLFF
v_call: TRBV27; j_call: TRBJ2-7; d_call: TRBD2; cdr3_aa: CASSPDPGLASRVWDYEQYF
v_call: TRBV5-1; j_call: TRBJ2-4; d_call: TRBD2; cdr3_aa: CASSLEQTSAIQYF
v_call: TRBV28; j_call: TRBJ2-7; d_call: .; cdr3_aa: CASSSLLKLGSYEQYF
v_call: TRBV3-1; j_call: TRBJ1-2; d_call: .; cdr3_aa: CASSGDFDGYTF
v_call: TRBV7-2; j_call: TRBJ1-2; d_call: .; cdr3_aa: CASSLGPGPYGYTF
v_call: TRBV12-3/TRBV12-4; j_call: TRBJ2-1; d_call: TRBD2; cdr3_aa: CASSFGLAGGGGEQFF
v_call: TRBV12-3/TRBV12-4; j_call: TRBJ1-2; d_call: .; cdr3_aa: CASSLARAPAYGYTF
v_call: TRBV9; j_call: TRBJ2-7; d_call: .; cdr3_aa: CASSVAGGATYEQYF
v_call: TRBV5-1; j_call: TRBJ2-3; d_call: .; cdr3_aa: CASSPGNPSSTDTQYF
v_call: TRBV3-1; j_call: TRBJ1-1; d_call: TRBD1; cdr3_aa: CASRAPRTGLKHTEAFF
v_call: TRBV6-6; j_call: TRBJ2-7; d_call: .; cdr3_aa: CASATESSYEQYF
v_call: TRBV7-7; j_call: TRBJ2-2; d_call: .; cdr3_aa: CASSSLMVTGELFF
v_call: TRBV29-1; j_call: TRBJ1-1; d_call: .; cdr3_aa: CSVEDTEAFF
v_call: TRBV7-9; j_call: TRBJ1-1; d_call: TRBD1; cdr3_aa: CASSTLWTGALNTEAFF
v_call: TRBV7-2; j_call: TRBJ1-2; d_call: TRBD1; cdr3_aa: CASSRGGVSGFNGYTF
v_call: TRBV4-1; j_call: TRBJ2-7; d_call: TRBD2; cdr3_aa: CASSQDRASGRVYEQYF
v_call: TRBV5-5; j_call: TRBJ2-1; d_call: .; cdr3_aa: CASSFGTLLGGGQFF
v_call: TRBV10-3; j_call: TRBJ1-6; d_call: TRBD1; cdr3_aa: CAISDDRGLPFDNSPLHF
v_call: TRBV27; j_call: TRBJ1-1; d_call: .; cdr3_aa: CASSWIGENTEAFF
v_call: TRBV7-2; j_call: TRBJ1-1; d_call: .; cdr3_aa: CASSSTTYTEAFF
v_call: TRBV15; j_call: TRBJ1-5; d_call: .; cdr3_aa: CATSRAGGKGNQPQHF
v_call: TRBV7-2; j_call: TRBJ2-1; d_call: .; cdr3_aa: CASSPSVARGDNEQFF
v_call: TRBV3-1; j_call: TRBJ2-2; d_call: .; cdr3_aa: CASSQIAPTGELFF
v_call: TRBV9; j_call: TRBJ2-2; d_call: .; cdr3_aa: CASSVGLEPSNTGELFF
v_call: TRBV19; j_call: TRBJ2-7; d_call: TRBD1; cdr3_aa: CASSPRQGAYEQYF
v_call: TRBV7-9; j_call: TRBJ2-7; d_call: .; cdr3_aa: CASSLFADFYEQYF
v_call: TRBV5-1; j_call: TRBJ2-2; d_call: TRBD1; cdr3_aa: CASSTGDTGELFF
v_call: TRBV20-1; j_call: TRBJ2-7; d_call: TRBD2; cdr3_aa: CSARTSGASYEQYF
v_call: TRBV12-3/TRBV12-4; j_call: TRBJ1-1; d_call: .; cdr3_aa: CASKPRGRVNTEAFF
v_call: TRBV6-1; j_call: TRBJ2-2; d_call: .; cdr3_aa: CASSQRLGARTGELFF
v_call: TRBV20-1; j_call: TRBJ2-3; d_call: .; cdr3_aa: CSARVRTNRALSTDTQYF
v_call: TRBV9; j_call: TRBJ2-2; d_call: TRBD2; cdr3_aa: CASSAAGLNSGGLFTGELFF
v_call: TRBV5-5; j_call: TRBJ1-4; d_call: .; cdr3_aa: CASSQTANKGEKLFF
v_call: TRBV5-1; j_call: TRBJ2-2; d_call: .; cdr3_aa: CASSLVETRLSTGELFF